These 27 T cell receptor beta chains share one sample of origin, sequenced in a study of graft-versus-host responses after intestinal transplantation. The antigens for these receptors are not known. Method: immunoSEQ multiplex PCR; TCRdb's copy keeps in-frame clones and lacks some. Altogether about 94,000 clones are present, about 91% being singletons, with the ten largest covering approximately 0.54%. The sample consisted of unstimulated CD8+ T cells sorted from spleen or lymph node cells, taken before intestinal transplant. Receptors were obtained from a human donor who received an intestinal transplant.

The rearrangement joins TRBV7-2 to TRBJ1-2, with unresolved D. Germline values: CDR1 SGHTA, CDR2 FQGNSA. V was clipped by 5 bases and J by 1 base, with 17 bases between them. The CDR3 length is 16 residues. The CDR3: CASSHSRELYNYGYTF. The CDR3, as DNA: TGTGCCAGCAGCCACTCCCGGGAGCTTTATAACTATGGCTACACCTTC.

This chain joins TRBV9 and TRBJ2-7; 7 bases line up with TRBD1. The CDR3 extends over 14 amino acids. V shed 7 bases, J shed 0 bases, and the junction held 7 bases outside the gene matches. CDR1 SGDLS and CDR2 YYNGEE come from the germline V gene. The CDR3 is CASPADRISYEQYF. The CDR3 coding sequence is TGTGCCAGCCCGGCGGACAGGATCTCCTACGAGCAGTACTTC.

The rearrangement links TRBV19 to TRBJ2-3; 10 bases are a match to TRBD2. Per the germline V gene, CDR1 is LNHDA and CDR2 is SQIVND (reference sequence). The CDR3 length is 15 residues. Trimming removed 3 bases from V and 1 base from J; junction bases left unmatched: 1. The CDR3 bases are TGTGCCAGTAGTATCCTAGCGGGGGGCACAGATACGCAGTATTTT. This gives the protein CASSILAGGTDTQYF.

This chain links TRBV7-2 with TRBJ1-2; D possibly corresponds to TRBD1 (5 bases). This CDR3 is built from 14 residues. The V end lost 4 bases, the J end lost 4 bases, and 13 bases lay between the germline ends. Germline lookup yields CDR1 SGHTA and CDR2 FQGNSA. This CDR3 is CASSSAGGGYGYTF. In DNA, the CDR3 is TGTGCCAGCAGCTCCGCCGGGGGAGGCTATGGCTACACCTTC.

The chain carries TRBV2 and TRBJ2-4, with TRBD1 as a possible D gene (6 bases). The germline gives CDR1 SNHLY, CDR2 FYNNEI. The ends were cut back, 5 bases at V and 7 bases at J, with 24 bases in the middle. The CDR3 extends over 17 amino acids. This CDR3 reads CASSNRVSVPPSNIQYF. CDR3 nucleotide sequence: TGTGCCAGCAGTAACAGGGTCTCCGTGCCCCCCAGCAACATTCAGTACTTC.

The CDR3 is CASSGGTTEFYEQYF. DNA of the CDR3: TGTGCCAGCAGTGGCGGGACTACCGAATTCTACGAGCAGTACTTC. The chain employs TRBV27 and TRBJ2-7, with TRBD2 matching 7 bases. The CDR3 has 15 residues. Germline V gives CDR1 MNHEY, CDR2 SMNVEV (reference sequence). J lost 3 bases, V lost 5 bases, and 10 bases had no gene match.

The J gene is TRBJ1-4, the V gene TRBV28; tentatively, D is TRBD1 (6 bases). Germline CDR1 and CDR2: MDHEN and SYDVKM. The CDR3 totals 17 residues. Trimming cost V 4 bases and J 4 bases, with 19 bases left between them. CDR3 sequence (DNA): TGTGCCAGCAGTTACATAGCCTTGACAGGTCTTAATGAAAAACTGTTTTTT. The encoded protein is CASSYIALTGLNEKLFF.

The chain joins TRBV7-9 to TRBJ1-4; D might be TRBD1 (6 bases). Germline V gives CDR1 SEHNR, CDR2 FQNEAQ (reference sequence). With 1 base removed from V and 4 bases from J, the gap between germline ends came to 16 bases. The CDR3 sequence is 17 residues long. CDR3 protein: CASSLVRGDTFNEKLFF. The CDR3 DNA follows: TGTGCCAGCAGCTTAGTTAGAGGGGACACCTTTAATGAAAAACTGTTTTTT.

V usage is TRBV28 and J usage is TRBJ1-3; D remains unclear. V lost 8 bases, J lost 7 bases, and 6 bases lay in between. Germline V gene lookup returns CDR1 MDHEN and CDR2 SYDVKM. The length of the CDR3 is 10 residues. The CDR3 spells CASGQNTIYF. The CDR3 DNA is TGTGCCAGCGGGCAGAACACCATATATTTT.

The J gene is TRBJ1-5, the V gene TRBV2; possibly TRBD1 for D (6 bases). V dropped 5 bases and J dropped 0 bases, with 11 bases sitting between them. Germline CDR1 SNHLY, CDR2 FYNNEI. This CDR3 has 15 amino acids. This CDR3 reads CASSYSGVSNQPQHF. CDR3 nucleotide sequence: TGTGCCAGCAGTTATTCAGGGGTTAGCAATCAGCCCCAGCATTTT.

The V call is TRBV5-6, the J call TRBJ2-1, with 7 bases identical to TRBD2. Germline V gene data show CDR1 as SGHDT and CDR2 as YYEEEE. V lost 1 base and J lost 3; bases outside the gene matches: 4. This CDR3 region has 15 residues. CDR3 sequence: CASSLPGGGYNEQFF. For the CDR3, the DNA is TGTGCCAGCAGCTTGCCGGGGGGAGGCTACAATGAGCAGTTCTTC. Using reference TRBV5-6 and TRBJ2-1 for the parts outside the CDR3, the full variable domain is DAGVTQSPTHLIKTRGQQVTLRCSPKSGHDTVSWYQQALGQGPQFIFQYYEEEERQRGNFPDRFSGHQFPNYSSELNVNALLLGDSALYLCASSLPGGGYNEQFFGPGTRLTVL.

The chain has TRBV28 and TRBJ2-2; D uncertain. The CDR3 spans 11 residues. CDR1 and CDR2 (germline): MDHEN, SYDVKM. Trimming cost V 8 bases and J 4 bases, with 5 bases left between them. The CDR3 DNA sequence: TGTGCCAGCGGGCGCACCGGGGAGCTGTTTTTT. It translates to CASGRTGELFF.

The CDR3 spells CASRVLRDSSYEQYF. CDR3 nucleotide sequence: TGTGCCAGCAGGGTGCTCCGGGACAGCTCCTACGAGCAGTACTTC. This sequence joins TRBV11-2 and TRBJ2-7, with 7 nucleotides matching TRBD1. Germline V gives CDR1 SGHAT, CDR2 FQNNGV. J lost 0 bases, V lost 6 bases, and 8 bases had no gene match. This CDR3 has 15 residues. Using reference TRBV11-2 and TRBJ2-7 for the parts outside the CDR3, the full variable domain is EAGVAQSPRYKIIEKRQSVAFWCNPISGHATLYWYQQILGQGPKLLIQFQNNGVVDDSQLPKDRFSAERLKGVDSTLKIQPAKLEDSAVYLCASRVLRDSSYEQYFGPGTRLTVT.

V and J are TRBV27 and TRBJ1-2, with D unclear. CDR3 length: 13 amino acids. V dropped 5 bases and J dropped 7 bases, with 14 bases sitting between them. CDR1 and CDR2 (germline): MNHEY, SMNVEV (reference sequence). The DNA for the CDR3 is TGTGCCAGCAGTCCCAGGTCTGCGGGTGGCTACACCTTC. This gives the protein CASSPRSAGGYTF.

The chain is built from TRBV13 and TRBJ2-5; possibly TRBD1 for D (6 bases). V was pared by 5 bases and J by 5 bases, with 15 bases between. The CDR3 contains 14 residues. Germline-derived CDR1 and CDR2 are PRHDT and FYEKMQ (reference sequence). This CDR3 reads CASSHGQTRETQYF. Here the CDR3 DNA reads TGTGCCAGCAGCCATGGACAGACCCGGGAGACCCAGTACTTC.

This clone turned up a few times. The V call is TRBV4-1, the J call TRBJ1-1; 8 nucleotides agree with TRBD1. The length of the CDR3 is 18 residues. CDR1 and CDR2 from the germline V gene are MGHRA and YSYEKL. Losses at the gene ends were 1 base for V and 0 bases for J; bases not matched to a gene: 10. The CDR3 is CASSQGPLAGGMNTEAFF. CDR3 bases: TGCGCCAGCAGCCAAGGCCCCCTGGCAGGGGGCATGAACACTGAAGCTTTCTTT.

The gene calls are TRBV27 and TRBJ2-3, with a possible D match to TRBD2 (5 bases). V gave up 5 bases and J gave up 6 bases, with 9 bases separating them. The CDR3 spans 12 residues. Looked up from germline, CDR1 is MNHEY and CDR2 is SMNVEV (reference sequence). The CDR3 sequence is CASSARGDTQYF. Written as DNA, the CDR3 is TGTGCCAGCAGTGCCCGAGGGGATACGCAGTATTTT.

This CDR3 reads CASSLGAGGLSGANVLTF. The CDR3 region has the DNA TGTGCCAGCAGCTTGGGTGCAGGTGGCCTCTCTGGGGCCAACGTCCTGACTTTC. The chain uses TRBV5-4 and TRBJ2-6; D gene uncertain. V shed 0 bases and J shed 0 bases, with 13 bases lying between them. CDR1 SGHNT and CDR2 YYREEE come from the germline V gene (reference sequence). The CDR3 runs 18 residues.

The chain has TRBV7-6 and TRBJ2-1, with 11 bases that match TRBD1. Germline CDR1 SGHVS, CDR2 FNYEAQ. The J segment lost 10 bases and the V segment lost 4 bases, leaving 9 bases of the junction unmatched. The CDR3 runs 15 residues. The CDR3 protein is CASSSDGTGGNEQFF. CDR3 DNA sequence: TGTGCCAGCAGCTCAGACGGGACAGGGGGTAACGAGCAGTTCTTC.

This chain links TRBV5-8 with TRBJ1-2; the D gene is possibly TRBD1 (5 bases). The ends were cut back, 5 bases at V and 6 bases at J, with 11 bases in the middle. The CDR3 loop spans 12 amino acids. Germline CDR1 and CDR2: SGHTS and YDEGEE. CDR3 region: CASRGGGNGYTF. CDR3 coding DNA: TGTGCCAGCAGGGGGGGTGGCAATGGCTACACCTTC.

The gene calls are TRBV5-1 and TRBJ2-1, with 7 bases lining up with TRBD1. The V gene's germline CDR1 is SGHRS and CDR2 YFSETQ. Trimming took 0 bases from V and 8 from J; bases not matched to a gene: 2. This CDR3 contains 13 residues. In DNA, the CDR3 is TGCGCCAGCAGCTTGGTAGGGGGCGATGAGCAGTTCTTC. It specifies CASSLVGGDEQFF.

This chain uses TRBV20-1 with TRBJ2-7; D is possibly TRBD1 (7 bases). The V end was cut by 6 bases, the J end by 5 bases, with 11 bases between. There are 11 residues in the CDR3. Germline V gives CDR1 DFQATT, CDR2 SNEGSKA (reference sequence). The CDR3 sequence: CSAVRGDEQYF. DNA of the CDR3: TGCAGTGCAGTCAGGGGGGACGAGCAGTACTTC.

This chain joins TRBV19 and TRBJ2-1; TRBD2 matches 14 bases. The CDR3 consists of 18 residues. The J segment lost 3 bases and the V segment lost 6 bases, leaving 10 bases of the junction unmatched. CDR1 LNHDA and CDR2 SQIVND come from the germline V gene (reference sequence). Here the CDR3 reads CASSRLAGGPLGYNEQFF. DNA for the CDR3: TGTGCCAGTAGCCGACTAGCGGGAGGGCCCCTCGGCTACAATGAGCAGTTCTTC.

The chain joins TRBV7-6 to TRBJ1-3; 7 bases agree with TRBD1. From germline, CDR1 is SGHVS and CDR2 FNYEAQ. Unmatched junction bases numbered 4, after V lost 1 base and J lost 4 bases. CDR3 length equals 15 residues. CDR3 protein: CASSLGVGGGNTIYF. The DNA of the CDR3 is TGTGCCAGCAGCTTAGGGGTAGGGGGCGGAAACACCATATATTTT.

J is TRBJ2-1 and V is TRBV5-1; TRBD2 aligns across 10 bases. The ends lost 4 bases at V and 8 bases at J; junction bases unmatched: 9. This CDR3 is built from 15 residues. Germline loops: CDR1 SGHRS, CDR2 YFSETQ. The CDR3 here is CASSPGTSVFDEQFF. In DNA form, the CDR3 reads TGCGCCAGCAGCCCCGGGACTAGCGTTTTCGATGAGCAGTTCTTC.

V gene TRBV29-1 combines with J gene TRBJ1-3; D not certain. The CDR3 is 13 amino acids. Trimming took 7 bases from V and 3 from J, leaving 13 bases between them. Per the germline V gene, CDR1 is SQVTM and CDR2 is ANQGSEA. CDR3 in DNA: TGCAGCGCCCGACTGGCCTATGGAAACACCATATATTTT. Its translation is CSARLAYGNTIYF.

This clone was detected only once. The J gene is TRBJ2-2, the V gene TRBV7-3; TRBD2 is a possible D gene (6 bases). Trimming removed 1 base at V and 0 bases at J, with 9 bases between. Germline V lookup: CDR1 SGHTA, CDR2 FQGTGA. This CDR3 contains 16 residues. CDR3 region: CASSLRGESNTGELFF. The CDR3 DNA follows: TGTGCCAGCAGCTTAAGGGGGGAATCGAACACCGGGGAGCTGTTTTTT.